A single sample is the source of the 24 T cell receptor beta chains below, sequenced in a study of CD4 and CD8 cells across lung adenocarcinoma regions. TCRdb reprocessed the PCR reads with MiXCR, giving one entry per CDR3 protein. The data show roughly 20,000 distinct CDR3 sequences, less than 65% seen once. The sample comprised CD8+ T cells from the center of a lung tumor. The source of these receptors is a female donor with lung adenocarcinoma. The CD4 and CD8 labels of this study may be unreliable.

The V and J genes are TRBV6-1 and TRBJ2-3, with 9 bases aligning to TRBD2. Germline V gives CDR1 MNHNS, CDR2 SASEGT. This CDR3 region has 15 residues. With 8 bases clipped from V and 4 bases from J, the junction kept 10 bases outside the gene matches. CDR3 loop: CASGTSGLGPDTQYF. In DNA, the CDR3 is TGTGCCAGCGGAACTAGCGGGCTCGGGCCAGATACGCAGTATTTT.

This clonotype was seen a single time. This may arise from a read error, as a much more abundant clone is one base away. The gene calls are TRBV4-2 and TRBJ2-1; 9 bases are a match to TRBD2. There are 18 residues in the CDR3. The germline V gene has CDR1 LGHNA and CDR2 YNFKEQ. With 0 bases clipped from V and 13 bases from J, the junction kept 19 bases outside the gene matches. The DNA of the CDR3 is TGTGCCAGCAGCCAAGAACTTCAAGCGGGAGGTCCCCAAGAGACCCAGTTCTTC. Residues: CASSQELQAGGPQETQFF.

As to this clonotype: A much larger clone lies a single base off, so this may be a read error. This chain links TRBV6-1 with TRBJ2-5, with D perhaps matching TRBD1 (6 bases). The germline V gene encodes CDR1 MNHNS and CDR2 SASEGT. This CDR3 comprises 15 residues. Trimming took off 5 bases at V and 11 bases at J, with 24 bases between the two ends. The CDR3 is CASSLGQSSYNEQYF. The CDR3 DNA follows: TGTGCCAGCAGTCTTGGACAGAGCTCCTACAATGAGCAGTACTTC.

DNA of the CDR3: TGTGCCGGGGGTATCGGGGGGGGGGACAAAGATACGCAGTACTTC. Encoded protein: CAGGIGGGDKDTQYF. This chain joins TRBV27 and TRBJ2-3; 8 nucleotides match TRBD2. The J call is doubtful: the DNA matches TRBJ2-7 better. Germline V gene data show CDR1 as MNHEY and CDR2 as SMNVEV (reference sequence). This CDR3 region has 15 residues.

The chain carries TRBV18 and TRBJ2-6; D remains unclear. V was trimmed by 4 bases and J by 0 bases, leaving 4 bases between them. This CDR3 is built from 14 residues. The germline V gene has CDR1 KGHSH and CDR2 LQKENI. CDR3 sequence: CASSLSSGANVLTF. CDR3 bases: TGTGCCAGCTCACTTTCCTCTGGGGCCAACGTCCTGACTTTC. Full variable domain (remainder filled in from reference TRBV18 and TRBJ2-6): NAGVMQNPRHLVRRRGQEARLRCSPMKGHSHVYWYRQLPEEGLKFMVYLQKENIIDESGMPKERFSAEFPKEGPSILRIQQVVRGDSAAYFCASSLSSGANVLTFGAGSRLTVL.

This clonotype was observed a few times. The J gene is TRBJ2-5, the V gene TRBV6-5, with 9 bases identical to TRBD2. The J call may be wrong; the DNA end is better matched by TRBJ2-7. CDR3 length equals 14 residues. Germline V gene lookup returns CDR1 MNHEY and CDR2 SVGAGI. CDR3 loop: CASSSSWTSDEQYF. The CDR3 DNA is TGTGCCAGCAGTTCATCTTGGACTAGCGACGAGCAGTACTTC.

The CDR3 is CASSLASGGLNTEAFF. In DNA form, the CDR3 reads TGTGCCAGCAGCTTGGCGTCAGGGGGCCTGAACACTGAAGCTTTCTTT. The chain joins TRBV11-2 to TRBJ1-1; 8 bases match TRBD1. This CDR3 has 16 amino acids. The V gene end was trimmed by 3 bases and the J gene end by 0 bases; junction bases not matched to a gene: 6. Looked up from germline, CDR1 is SGHAT and CDR2 is FQNNGV. The full variable domain, its missing parts supplied by reference TRBV11-2 and TRBJ1-1, is EAGVAQSPRYKIIEKRQSVAFWCNPISGHATLYWYQQILGQGPKLLIQFQNNGVVDDSQLPKDRFSAERLKGVDSTLKIQPAKLEDSAVYLCASSLASGGLNTEAFFGQGTRLTVV.

The chain is built from TRBV27 and TRBJ1-3, with D maybe TRBD1 (6 bases). The CDR3 has 15 amino acids. V was clipped by 5 bases and J by 2 bases, with 13 bases between them. Germline loops: CDR1 MNHEY, CDR2 SMNVEV (reference sequence). CDR3 region: CASSPGNRAGNTIYF. CDR3 coding DNA: TGTGCCAGCAGTCCAGGGAACAGGGCTGGAAACACCATATATTTT.

The rearrangement uses TRBV10-3 and TRBJ2-2; D remains unclear. The V gene lost 6 bases and the J gene lost 4 bases, with 6 bases spanning the gap. This CDR3 has 12 amino acids. CDR1 and CDR2 (germline): ENHRY, SYGVKD. Here the CDR3 DNA reads TGTGCCATCAGGGGGTCCACCGGGGAGCTGTTTTTT. Its translation is CAIRGSTGELFF.

V usage is TRBV6-1 and J usage is TRBJ2-5; D uncertain. The CDR3 consists of 13 residues. Trimming shortened V by 3 bases and J by 5 bases, and 10 bases separated the two germline ends. CDR1 MNHNS and CDR2 SASEGT come from the germline V gene. Here the CDR3 DNA reads TGTGCCAGCAGTGACAGTCACTTCGAGACCCAGTACTTC. It codes for CASSDSHFETQYF.

A few counts support this clonotype. This clone may be a read error of a much larger clone one base away. The J gene is TRBJ2-1, the V gene TRBV27; 9 positions match TRBD2. With 1 base clipped from V and 10 bases from J, the junction kept 8 bases outside the gene matches. Germline assignment: CDR1 MNHEY and CDR2 SMNVEV (reference sequence). The CDR3 spans 15 residues. The CDR3 reads CASSLFSGSVYEQFF. In nucleotides, the CDR3 is TGTGCCAGCAGTTTATTTAGCGGGAGTGTGTACGAGCAGTTCTTC.

The V gene is TRBV6-1, the J gene TRBJ2-1, with D unclear. The CDR3 length is 11 residues. Germline CDR1 and CDR2: MNHNS and SASEGT. V shed 7 bases and J shed 8 bases, with 9 bases lying between them. The CDR3 region has the DNA TGTGCCAGCACTAATAGGGATGAGCAGTTCTTC. It codes for CASTNRDEQFF.

The table lists this clonotype with a count of one. The rearrangement links TRBV10-3 to TRBJ1-2; D gene ambiguous. Trimming stripped 3 bases from V and 6 bases from J, with 14 bases between. Germline CDR1 and CDR2: ENHRY and SYGVKD. The CDR3 sequence is 14 residues long. For the CDR3, the DNA is TGTGCCATCAGTGAAGAAGGCCTCCGGGATGGCTACACCTTC. Its protein is CAISEEGLRDGYTF.

The chain joins TRBV10-3 to TRBJ2-5, with a weak D call TRBD1 (6 bases). This CDR3 comprises 14 residues. The V end was cut by 0 bases, the J end by 5 bases, with 10 bases between. Germline values: CDR1 ENHRY, CDR2 SYGVKD. DNA for the CDR3: TGTGCCATCAGTGAGTCGGTGCAGGGGGAGACCCAGTACTTC. It yields the protein CAISESVQGETQYF.

A few counts support this clonotype. The rearrangement uses TRBV7-8 and TRBJ2-3, with a possible D match to TRBD2 (6 bases). Between the trimmed V and J ends, which lost 5 bases and 6 bases, there was a span of 15 bases. CDR3 length: 14 amino acids. The germline CDR1 and CDR2 sequences are SGHVS and FQNEAQ. CDR3: CASSPGLIIDTQYF. The CDR3 nucleotides read TGTGCCAGCAGCCCGGGACTCATCATTGATACGCAGTATTTT. The entire variable domain, with the rest obtained from reference TRBV7-8 and TRBJ2-3, is as follows: GAGVSQSPRYKVAKRGQDVALRCDPISGHVSLFWYQQALGQGPEFLTYFQNEAQLDKSGLPSDRFFAERPEGSVSTLKIQRTQQEDSAVYLCASSPGLIIDTQYFGPGTRLTVL.

As regards this clonotype: An end of the junction does not agree with germline; a read error may underlie this. The genes are TRBV6-1 and TRBJ2-4; D may be TRBD1 or TRBD2 (7 bases each). The CDR3 has 15 residues. CDR1 MNHNS and CDR2 SASEGT come from the germline V gene. The DNA of the CDR3 is TGTGCCAGCGGCCAGGGGGGGTGTGCCAAAAACACGCAGTATTTC. Translated: CASGQGGCAKNTQYF.

CDR3 nucleotides: TGTGCCAGCAGCCAACGCAGCCACTTCAATGAGCAGTTCTTC. Its protein is CASSQRSHFNEQFF. The rearrangement links TRBV14 to TRBJ2-1; no clear D gene. This CDR3 is 14 amino acids long. Trimming left V 2 bases short and J 6 bases short, with 11 bases between. Germline V gene sequence: CDR1 SGHDN, CDR2 FVKESK.

This clonotype occurred a few times. The V and J genes are TRBV27 and TRBJ2-5, with 7 bases aligning to TRBD1. The J call may not be correct, given that the DNA end is closer to TRBJ2-7. CDR3 size: 14 residues. Germline V gene sequence: CDR1 MNHEY, CDR2 SMNVEV (reference sequence). DNA for the CDR3: TGTGCCAGCAGGTCCGGGGACAGCCTGGGCGAGCAGTACTTC. Its protein product is CASRSGDSLGEQYF.

The chain links TRBV27 to TRBJ2-1, with D perhaps TRBD1 (6 bases). The J call could be wrong; TRBJ2-7 is a better fit for the DNA end. This CDR3 comprises 16 residues. Germline CDR1 reads MNHEY; CDR2 reads SMNVEV (reference sequence). The CDR3 spells CASSLTGTNSYNEQYF. The CDR3 bases are TGTGCCAGCAGTTTAACCGGGACAAACTCCTACAATGAGCAGTACTTC.

In this sample, this clonotype turned up many times. The V call is TRBV12-3 or TRBV12-4, the J call TRBJ2-1; TRBD2 agrees at 8 bases. This CDR3 is built from 12 residues. J gave up 5 bases and V 8 bases, and 2 bases lay outside the gene matches. CDR3 region: CASGTRDNEQFF. The CDR3 DNA sequence: TGTGCCAGCGGGACTAGGGACAATGAGCAGTTCTTC.

The V gene is TRBV20-1, the J gene TRBJ2-1; TRBD2 matches at 7 bases. The J call could be wrong; TRBJ2-7 is a better fit for the DNA end. Looked up from germline, CDR1 is DFQATT and CDR2 is SNEGSKA (reference sequence). The length of the CDR3 is 13 residues. Here the CDR3 reads CSNQLATSYEQYF. The DNA for the CDR3 is TGCAGTAACCAACTAGCGACCTCCTACGAGCAGTACTTC.

This clonotype was observed a few times. Germline is not matched at one junction end, which may reflect a read error. The chain recombines TRBV27 with TRBJ2-5; no clear D gene. Germline V gene sequence: CDR1 MNHEY, CDR2 SMNVEV (reference sequence). This CDR3 has 13 residues. CDR3 bases: TGTGCCAGCAGTCTACGGTTACTTGAGACTCAGTACTTC. This codes for CASSLRLLETQYF.

This clonotype was seen only a few times. V usage is TRBV6-5 and J usage is TRBJ1-1; TRBD1 is a possible D gene (5 bases). Germline V gene data show CDR1 as MNHEY and CDR2 as SVGAGI. The CDR3 extends over 11 amino acids. The V end was cut by 7 bases, the J end by 7 bases, with 10 bases between. Here the CDR3 reads CASNSGLEAFF. Here the CDR3 DNA reads TGTGCCAGCAATTCAGGGCTTGAAGCTTTCTTT.

This clonotype was detected a few times. This chain links TRBV6-1 with TRBJ2-1; 8 nucleotides align to TRBD2. The germline CDR1 and CDR2 sequences are MNHNS and SASEGT. The CDR3 has 16 residues. V shed 4 bases, J shed 7 bases, and the junction held 12 bases outside the gene matches. The CDR3 loop reads CASSAELAVLGNEQFF. The CDR3 DNA sequence: TGTGCCAGCAGTGCGGAACTAGCGGTTCTTGGAAATGAGCAGTTCTTC.